This T cell receptor beta chain was recovered during a study of blood T cell repertoires in COVID-19. The Seattle patients joined while their infection was active and were tracked longitudinally afterward. Germline V CDR1 and CDR2: LGHNA, YNFKEQ. This CDR3 region has 17 residues. V dropped 0 bases and J dropped 0 bases, with 14 bases sitting between them. Sequenced by immunoSEQ multiplex PCR; TCRdb stores in-frame clones only, minus some. This table has around 150,000 clones, 84% appearing once. This clone was picked up many times. The material sequenced was peripheral blood. The chain is built from TRBV4-2 and TRBJ1-1, with D tentatively TRBD1 (5 bases). The sequence derives from a man younger than 40 with COVID-19, enrolled during active disease. CDR3 bases: TGTGCCAGCAGCCAAGACCCCCAGGGTGCCATGAACACTGAAGCTTTCTTT. Amino acids: CASSQDPQGAMNTEAFF.